This T cell receptor beta chain was observed in a study of shared clonotypes between healthy human individuals. Only in-frame clones appear in the TCRdb table, and some are missing; sequencing was by immunoSEQ multiplex PCR. The profile shows under 1,100,000 clones, about 80% of them singletons. Germline CDR1 and CDR2: LNHDA and SQIVND (reference sequence). V dropped 4 bases and J dropped 3; count of bases not matched to a gene: 2. The CDR3 totals 14 residues. Input material: memory CD4+ T cells from PBMCs. Described subset: CD45RA-negative fraction. The chain joins TRBV19 to TRBJ2-2; 7 bases line up with TRBD1. The receptor was isolated from a man between 18 and 29 years old in good health. Some clones in this sample may be carry-over from other donors' samples. This CDR3 reads CASSTQGDTGELFF. DNA for the CDR3: TGTGCCAGTAGTACCCAGGGGGACACCGGGGAGCTGTTTTTT.